The T cell receptor (beta chain) described here comes from a study of shared clonotypes between healthy human individuals. Assay: immunoSEQ multiplex PCR; the TCRdb copy retains only in-frame clones and omits some. The sample records about 1.5 million clones, approximately 96% being singletons. The V gene's germline CDR1 is LNHDA and CDR2 SQIVND (reference sequence). The CDR3 sequence is 14 residues long. V shed 6 bases and J 5 bases; nucleotides not matched to a gene: 7. The clonotype comes from a young man in good health. The sequenced sample was naive CD4+ T cells sorted from blood. Subset reported: CD45RA+ positively selected. The rearrangement links TRBV19 to TRBJ2-1; 7 bases line up with TRBD2. The CDR3 spells CASSLLAANNEQFF. The CDR3, as DNA: TGTGCCAGTAGCCTTCTAGCGGCGAACAATGAGCAGTTCTTC.